These 21 T cell receptor beta chains were sequenced from one sample in a study of T cells in Graves' hyperthyroidism and ophthalmopathy. There were TCR beta CDR3 regions amplified from RNA transcripts. During a first-round RT-PCR of the TCR CDR3, the HTBI primer set was used. TCRdb re-derived calls from the multiplex PCR reads in MiXCR, one entry per CDR3 protein. The repertoire holds around 580,000 distinct CDR3 sequences, with 46% as singletons. Sequenced sample: peripheral blood or thyroid tissue (not recorded which). These receptors were taken from a woman aged 18-30 years with Graves' hyperthyroidism.

This clonotype has ten or more counts. The chain combines TRBV11-2 with TRBJ2-5, with 9 bases fitting TRBD2. Unmatched junction bases numbered 16, after V lost 5 bases and J lost 6 bases. The CDR3 loop spans 17 amino acids. The germline V gene encodes CDR1 SGHAT and CDR2 FQNNGV. CDR3 DNA sequence: TGTGCCAGCAGCGCCAGGGGACTAGCCAATGTGCGGAAGACCCAGTACTTC. This gives the protein CASSARGLANVRKTQYF.

This chain uses TRBV29-1 with TRBJ2-7; TRBD2 matches at 10 bases. The J segment lost 1 base and the V segment lost 2 bases, leaving 8 bases of the junction unmatched. CDR1 SQVTM and CDR2 ANQGSEA come from the germline V gene. The CDR3 runs to 16 residues. The CDR3 region has the DNA TGCAGCGTTGAAACTTTTGCTAGCGGGGGTTCCTACGAGCAGTACTTC. It yields the protein CSVETFASGGSYEQYF.

This chain links TRBV19 with TRBJ2-7; D may be TRBD1 (6 bases). Per germline, CDR1 LNHDA and CDR2 SQIVND (reference sequence). The CDR3 contains 14 residues. Trimming cost V 5 bases and J 5 bases, with 16 bases left between them. The CDR3 DNA sequence: TGTGCCAGTAGTGGGCCTACAGGGATCCACGAGCAGTACTTC. Translated, it gives CASSGPTGIHEQYF.

The chain uses TRBV7-9 and TRBJ1-2, with unresolved D. The ends were cut back, 0 bases at V and 6 bases at J, with 14 bases in the middle. The CDR3 runs to 15 residues. Germline V gene lookup returns CDR1 SEHNR and CDR2 FQNEAQ (reference sequence). The CDR3 nucleotides read TGTGCCAGCAGCTTAGCCAGCGGGAGTGACAATGGCTACACCTTC. Protein: CASSLASGSDNGYTF.

This clonotype was observed at least ten times. V is TRBV5-1 and J is TRBJ1-3, with D possibly matching TRBD1 (5 bases). Looked up from germline, CDR1 is SGHRS and CDR2 is YFSETQ. V was cut by 0 bases and J by 0 bases, with 7 bases left in between. This CDR3 spans 15 amino acids. The CDR3 DNA reads TGCGCCAGCAGCTTGGCGGACAACTCTGGAAACACCATATATTTT. This encodes CASSLADNSGNTIYF.

This chain links TRBV25-1 with TRBJ2-5; D not certain. CDR1 is MGHDK and CDR2 is SYGVNS in the germline V gene. V was pared by 4 bases and J by 4 bases, with 10 bases between. The CDR3 has 13 amino acids. The CDR3 region has the DNA TGTGCCAGCAGTGCCGGGCCGGGAGAGACCCAGTACTTC. It translates to CASSAGPGETQYF.

The J gene is TRBJ1-5, the V gene TRBV19; D remains unclear. Germline CDR1 and CDR2: LNHDA and SQIVND (reference sequence). V dropped 7 bases and J dropped 3 bases, with 13 bases sitting between them. This CDR3 spans 14 amino acids. The chain's CDR3 is CASTRAVPNQPQHF. In DNA, the CDR3 is TGTGCCAGTACCCGGGCGGTGCCCAATCAGCCCCAGCATTTT.

There are a few counts of this clonotype. The V call is TRBV11-2, the J call TRBJ2-7; a possible D gene is TRBD2 (5 bases). The CDR3 loop spans 16 amino acids. The germline V gene has CDR1 SGHAT and CDR2 FQNNGV. Trimming stripped 2 bases from V and 0 bases from J, with 14 bases between. CDR3 coding DNA: TGTGCCAGCAGCTTAAATCCTAGCTCCCACTCCTACGAGCAGTACTTC. Translating it yields CASSLNPSSHSYEQYF.

The sample holds a few counts of this clonotype. The chain carries TRBV5-1 and TRBJ1-3; D remains ambiguous. The DNA end favors TRBJ2-3, so the J call may be wrong. The CDR3 loop spans 14 amino acids. CDR1 and CDR2 from the germline V gene are SGHRS and YFSETQ. CDR3 nucleotides: TGCGCCAGCAGCTTGCAGGTCAGCACAGATACGCAGTATTTT. Encoded protein: CASSLQVSTDTQYF.

The chain uses TRBV2 and TRBJ2-6; 8 nucleotides align to TRBD2. V lost 6 bases to trimming and J lost 1 base; unmatched junction nucleotides: 8. Germline assignment: CDR1 SNHLY and CDR2 FYNNEI. The CDR3 extends over 17 amino acids. CDR3 coding DNA: TGTGCCAGCAGGGATAGCGGGATGACTTCTGGGGCCAACGTCCTGACTTTC. Encoded protein: CASRDSGMTSGANVLTF. Supplemented by reference TRBV2 and TRBJ2-6, the full variable domain reads EPEVTQTPSHQVTQMGQEVILRCVPISNHLYFYWYRQILGQKVEFLVSFYNNEISEKSEIFDDQFSVERPDGSNFTLKIRSTKLEDSAMYFCASRDSGMTSGANVLTFGAGSRLTVL.

Regarding this clonotype: One end of the junction varies from germline; a read error may be responsible. This chain links TRBV7-7 with TRBJ1-1; no definite D call. The CDR3 is 11 amino acids. CDR1 and CDR2 (germline): SSHAT, FNYEAQ (reference sequence). The CDR3 region is CASSLGWKAFF. The CDR3, as DNA: TGTGCTAGCAGCTTAGGATGGAAGGCTTTCTTT.

The chain couples TRBV25-1 to TRBJ2-6, with 9 bases aligning to TRBD1. Trimming took 8 bases from V and 0 from J; bases not matched to a gene: 8. The CDR3 has 17 amino acids. CDR1 MGHDK and CDR2 SYGVNS come from the germline V gene. CDR3 loop: CASQTGQGASGANVLTF. The DNA of the CDR3 is TGTGCCAGCCAGACGGGACAGGGCGCCTCTGGGGCCAACGTCCTGACTTTC. The full variable domain, with the rest looked up from reference TRBV25-1 and TRBJ2-6, is EADIYQTPRYLVIGTGKKITLECSQTMGHDKMYWYQQDPGMELHLIHYSYGVNSTEKGDLSSESTVSRIRTEHFPLTLESARPSHTSQYLCASQTGQGASGANVLTFGAGSRLTVL.

This sequence joins TRBV2 and TRBJ1-1; TRBD1 is a possible D gene (5 bases). CDR3 length: 14 amino acids. V was shortened by 7 bases and J by 0 bases, with 12 bases between the two germline ends. Germline assignment: CDR1 SNHLY and CDR2 FYNNEI. The CDR3 DNA reads as TGTGCCAGCAATAAAGGGGCCTTGAACACTGAAGCTTTCTTT. Amino acid sequence: CASNKGALNTEAFF.

The gene calls are TRBV10-3 and TRBJ1-2; a possible D gene is TRBD1 (6 bases). V was shortened by 0 bases and J by 8 bases, with 13 bases between the two germline ends. The germline V gene has CDR1 ENHRY and CDR2 SYGVKD. The CDR3 extends over 14 amino acids. This chain's CDR3 is CAISESGGPSGYTF. The CDR3 DNA sequence: TGTGCCATCAGTGAGTCTGGGGGGCCTTCGGGCTACACCTTC.

The rearrangement joins TRBV7-7 to TRBJ2-3; 7 bases are a match to TRBD2. This CDR3 is 14 amino acids long. Unmatched junction bases numbered 5, after V lost 5 bases and J lost 3 bases. CDR1 is SSHAT and CDR2 is FNYEAQ in the germline V gene (reference sequence). CDR3 DNA sequence: TGTGCCAGCAGCCTAATCGGGAGGACAGATACGCAGTATTTT. It yields the protein CASSLIGRTDTQYF.

This clonotype was recorded many times. The chain has TRBV7-8 and TRBJ2-7; TRBD1 matches at 10 bases. Germline lookup yields CDR1 SGHVS and CDR2 FQNEAQ. With 1 base clipped from V and 0 bases from J, the junction kept 6 bases outside the gene matches. The CDR3 is 17 amino acids. The CDR3 loop reads CASSLERQGAPSYEQYF. The CDR3 nucleotides are TGTGCCAGCAGCTTAGAAAGACAGGGGGCCCCCTCCTACGAGCAGTACTTC.

This clonotype was seen at least ten times. For the CDR3, the DNA is TGTGCCAGCAGCTTAGCGAGTTCTACCGGGGAGCTGTTTTTT. Protein product: CASSLASSTGELFF. The chain employs TRBV7-8 and TRBJ2-2; D not resolved. Germline values: CDR1 SGHVS, CDR2 FQNEAQ. V gave up 0 bases and J gave up 5 bases, with 7 bases separating them. The CDR3 is made up of 14 amino acids.

The rearrangement joins TRBV20-1 to TRBJ2-7, with 7 bases lining up with TRBD1. The V segment lost 7 bases and the J segment 2 bases; nucleotides outside the gene matches: 8. Germline V CDR1 and CDR2: DFQATT, SNEGSKA (reference sequence). The CDR3 consists of 13 residues. The CDR3 DNA is TGCAGTGGCCAGGGGGTAGGGACCTACGAGCAGTACTTC. It translates to CSGQGVGTYEQYF.

The chain has TRBV6-5 and TRBJ2-2; 12 positions agree with TRBD2. The CDR3 contains 20 residues. V shed 0 bases, J shed 5 bases, and the junction held 13 bases outside the gene matches. Per germline, CDR1 MNHEY and CDR2 SVGAGI. For the CDR3, the DNA is TGTGCCAGCAGTTACTCGGTTTGGCTAGCGGGAGGGCCGGATACCGGGGAGCTGTTTTTT. It codes for CASSYSVWLAGGPDTGELFF.

The chain recombines TRBV30 with TRBJ2-1; the match to TRBD1 covers 9 bases. CDR1 is GTSNPN, CDR2 SVGIG, per germline (reference sequence). The CDR3 is 13 amino acids. V dropped 8 bases and J dropped 3; count of bases not matched to a gene: 5. CDR3 in amino acids: CAGGTGFYNEQFF. The CDR3, as DNA: TGTGCCGGGGGGACAGGGTTCTACAATGAGCAGTTCTTC.

About this clonotype: A much more abundant neighbour one base away suggests this may be a read error. V is TRBV20-1 and J is TRBJ2-5, with D uncertain. The CDR3 has 13 residues. V lost 6 bases and J lost 2, with 13 bases in between. The germline gives CDR1 DFQATT, CDR2 SNEGSKA (reference sequence). This CDR3 reads CSARRASQETQYF. The CDR3 region has the DNA TGCAGTGCAAGACGGGCCTCGCAAGAGACCCAGTACTTC.